This T cell receptor (beta chain) is drawn from a study of T cell responses to AZD1222 COVID-19 vaccine. Study-level background: Analysis merged second doses at about 4 or about 12 weeks.

Whole-study findings and limits: Receipt of two AZD1222 doses was followed by a rise in Spike-specific TCR breadth and depth. Unmutated variant regions reportedly attract nearly half of all spike-specific TCRs.

The CDR3 contains 12 residues. V lost 6 bases and J 7 bases, leaving 9 bases between the germline ends. A remark on this clone: Its antigen is unknown.

Generated by immunoSEQ multiplex PCR, the TCRdb table keeps only in-frame clones and is missing some. The sample has around 72,000 clones; around 87% are singletons. The rearrangement links TRBV12-3 or TRBV12-4 to TRBJ2-2, with a tentative D call TRBD1 (6 bases). The material sequenced was peripheral blood, taken on day 0 of AZD1222 vaccination. The clonotype comes from an adult in good health. CDR3 sequence: CASSQGFGELFF. DNA for the CDR3: TGTGCCAGCAGCCAGGGGTTCGGGGAGCTGTTTTTT.